A selection of T cell receptor beta chains follows, all from one sample in a study of T cells after posttransplantation cyclophosphamide. The table came from immunoSEQ multiplex PCR; TCRdb's copy has only in-frame clones and leaves some out. The table has 9,500 to 15,000 clones, approximately 80% seen once. Sequencing used PBMCs, obtained more than 350 days after allogeneic stem cell transplant with calcineurin inhibitor and methotrexate. The receptors stem from a male patient between 25 and 39 years old who received an allogeneic stem cell transplant from an unrelated donor, was CMV-positive, and had acute GVHD only. The graft donor may be the source of some T cells. The CDR3 runs from the conserved cysteine through the conserved F or W. The order of the fields is CDR3 protein, CDR3 DNA, D gene, J gene, clone size, V gene. D genes are given only for firm matches. Not all rows give a size; the values are once, few, many and, for expanded clones, a class.

CASSEGALPYTF | TGTGCCAGCAGTGAGGGGGCGCTACCCTACACCTTC | - | TRBJ1-2 | - | TRBV6-1
CASSITGSWDEQYF | TGCGCCAGCAGCATCACAGGCAGCTGGGACGAGCAGTACTTC | - | TRBJ2-7 | - | TRBV5-1
CASSLIGTRTYEQYF | TGTGCCAGCAGCTTAATCGGGACACGAACCTACGAGCAGTACTTC | - | TRBJ2-7 | - | TRBV7-9
CASSLSGGNSAFF | TGTGCCAGCAGTTTATCGGGAGGGAATTCGGCTTTCTTT | - | TRBJ1-1 | - | TRBV27
CASSAQTGGASGGYTF | TGTGCCAGCAGCGCCCAGACAGGGGGCGCATCTGGTGGCTACACCTTC | TRBD1 | TRBJ1-2 | - | TRBV7-2
CASSPDRTLLLYEQYF | TGTGCCAGCAGCCCGGACAGGACCCTTCTCCTGTACGAGCAGTACTTC | TRBD1 | TRBJ2-7 | - | TRBV27
CASSLQTEAFF | TGTGCCAGCAGCCTCCAGACAGAAGCTTTCTTT | - | TRBJ1-1 | - | TRBV28
CASRLGGGLGYNEQFF | TGTGCCAGCAGGCTCGGGGGGGGTCTGGGCTACAATGAGCAGTTCTTC | TRBD2 | TRBJ2-1 | - | TRBV27
CASRGAAYGYTF | TGTGCCAGCCGGGGGGCAGCGTATGGCTACACCTTC | - | TRBJ1-2 | few | TRBV2
CASSLSGRPEETQYF | TGTGCCAGCAGTTTAAGCGGGAGGCCGGAGGAGACCCAGTACTTC | TRBD2 | TRBJ2-5 | - | TRBV28